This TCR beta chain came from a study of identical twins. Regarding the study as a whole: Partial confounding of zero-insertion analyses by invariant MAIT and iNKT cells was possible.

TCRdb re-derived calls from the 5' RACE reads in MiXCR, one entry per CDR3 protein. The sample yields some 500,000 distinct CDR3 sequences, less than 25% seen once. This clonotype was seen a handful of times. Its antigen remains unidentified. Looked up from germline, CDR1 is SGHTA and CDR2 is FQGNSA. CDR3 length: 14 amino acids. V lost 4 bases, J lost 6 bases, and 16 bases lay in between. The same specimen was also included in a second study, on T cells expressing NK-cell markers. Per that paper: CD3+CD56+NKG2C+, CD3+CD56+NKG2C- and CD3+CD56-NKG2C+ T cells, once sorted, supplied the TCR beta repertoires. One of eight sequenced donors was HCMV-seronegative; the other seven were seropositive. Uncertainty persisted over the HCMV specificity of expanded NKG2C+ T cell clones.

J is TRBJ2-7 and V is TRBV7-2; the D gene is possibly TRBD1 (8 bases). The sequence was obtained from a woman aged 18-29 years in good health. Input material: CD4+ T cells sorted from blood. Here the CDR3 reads CASSWGGDRREQYF. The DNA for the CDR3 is TGTGCCAGCAGCTGGGGGGGGGACAGGCGCGAGCAGTACTTC.